Sequencing of this TCR beta chain was carried out in a study of T cell responses to AZD1222 COVID-19 vaccine. Study-wide results and limits: Spike-specific TCR breadth and depth both grew after two AZD1222 doses.

TCRdb's table, derived via immunoSEQ multiplex PCR, lists solely in-frame clones and lacks some. The table records around 130,000 clones, approximately 94% of them present only once. A remark on this clone: Its specificity is not known.

The V and J ends lost 4 bases and 0 bases respectively, with 16 bases between them. The CDR3 loop spans 16 amino acids. The germline V gene encodes CDR1 MNHEY and CDR2 SMNVEV (reference sequence). The sequence was obtained from an adult in good health. The chain is built from TRBV27 and TRBJ2-7; either TRBD1 or TRBD2 may fit D (6 bases each). The material was peripheral blood, obtained on day 0 of AZD1222 vaccination. As DNA, the CDR3 is TGTGCCAGCAGTTCGCGTTCTAGGGGGGCCTCCTACGAGCAGTACTTC. Translating it yields CASSSRSRGASYEQYF.